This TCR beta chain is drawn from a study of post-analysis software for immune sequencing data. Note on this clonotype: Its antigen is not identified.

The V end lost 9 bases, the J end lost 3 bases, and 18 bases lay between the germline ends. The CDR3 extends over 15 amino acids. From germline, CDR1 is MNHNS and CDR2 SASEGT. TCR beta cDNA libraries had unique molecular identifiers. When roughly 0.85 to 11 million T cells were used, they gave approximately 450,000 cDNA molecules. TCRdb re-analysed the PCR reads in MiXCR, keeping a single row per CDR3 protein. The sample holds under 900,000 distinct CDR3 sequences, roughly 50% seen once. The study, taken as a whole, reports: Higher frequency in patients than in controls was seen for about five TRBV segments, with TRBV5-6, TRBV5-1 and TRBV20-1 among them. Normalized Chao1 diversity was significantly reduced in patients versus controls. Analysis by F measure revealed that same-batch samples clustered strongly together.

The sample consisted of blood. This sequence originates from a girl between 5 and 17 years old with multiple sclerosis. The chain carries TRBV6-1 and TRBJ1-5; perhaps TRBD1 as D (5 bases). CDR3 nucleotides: TGTGCCAGTCGCCGGGGGATGGACAACAATCAGCCCCAGCATTTT. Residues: CASRRGMDNNQPQHF.